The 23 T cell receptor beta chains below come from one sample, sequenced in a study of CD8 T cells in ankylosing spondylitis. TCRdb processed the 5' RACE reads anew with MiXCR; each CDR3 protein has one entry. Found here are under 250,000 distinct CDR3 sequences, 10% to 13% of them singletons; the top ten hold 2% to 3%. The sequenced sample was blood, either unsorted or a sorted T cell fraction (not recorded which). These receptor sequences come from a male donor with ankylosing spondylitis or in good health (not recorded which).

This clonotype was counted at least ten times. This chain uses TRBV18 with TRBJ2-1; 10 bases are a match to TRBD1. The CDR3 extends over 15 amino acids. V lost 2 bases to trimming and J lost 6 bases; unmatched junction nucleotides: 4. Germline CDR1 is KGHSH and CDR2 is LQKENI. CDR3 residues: CASSPTGQGINEQFF. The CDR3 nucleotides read TGTGCCAGCTCACCAACGGGACAGGGGATCAATGAGCAGTTCTTC.

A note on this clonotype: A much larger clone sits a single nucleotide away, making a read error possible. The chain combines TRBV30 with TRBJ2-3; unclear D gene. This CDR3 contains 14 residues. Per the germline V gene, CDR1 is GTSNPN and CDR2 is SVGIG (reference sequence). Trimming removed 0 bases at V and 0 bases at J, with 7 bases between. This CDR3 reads CAWSVAPSTDTQYF. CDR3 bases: TGTGCCTGGAGTGTCGCCCCTAGCACAGATACGCAGTATTTT. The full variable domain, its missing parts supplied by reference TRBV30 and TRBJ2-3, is SQTIHQWPATLVQPVGSPLSLECTVEGTSNPNLYWYRQAAGRGLQLLFYSVGIGQISSEVPQNLSASRPQDRQFILSSKKLLLSDSGFYLCAWSVAPSTDTQYFGPGTRLTVL.

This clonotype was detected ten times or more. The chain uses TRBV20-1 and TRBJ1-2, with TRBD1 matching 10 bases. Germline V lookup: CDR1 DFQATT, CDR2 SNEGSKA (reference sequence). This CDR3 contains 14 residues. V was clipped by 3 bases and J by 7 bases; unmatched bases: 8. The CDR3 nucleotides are TGCAGTGCTAGTGGGACAGGGGATTTTGCTGGCTACACCTTC. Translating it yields CSASGTGDFAGYTF.

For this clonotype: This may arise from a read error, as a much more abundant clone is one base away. CDR3 sequence: CAGSLPLTASTDTQYF. CDR3 in DNA: TGTGCCGGCAGCTTACCGTTAACCGCTAGCACAGATACGCAGTATTTT. The V gene is TRBV7-8, the J gene TRBJ2-3; D remains ambiguous. The CDR3 is made up of 16 amino acids. Germline V lookup: CDR1 SGHVS, CDR2 FQNEAQ.

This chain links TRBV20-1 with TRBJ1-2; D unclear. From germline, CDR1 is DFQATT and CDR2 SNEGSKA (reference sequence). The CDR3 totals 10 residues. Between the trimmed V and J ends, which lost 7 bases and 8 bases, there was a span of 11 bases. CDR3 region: CSVRPAGYTF. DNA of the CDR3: TGCAGTGTAAGGCCCGCGGGCTACACCTTC.

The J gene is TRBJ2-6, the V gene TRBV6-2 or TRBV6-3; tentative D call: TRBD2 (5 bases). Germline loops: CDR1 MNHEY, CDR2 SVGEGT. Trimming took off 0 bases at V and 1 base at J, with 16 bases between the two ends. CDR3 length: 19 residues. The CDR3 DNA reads TGTGCCAGCAGTTACTCGACGAGGGATCCGGCGTCTGGGGCCAACGTCCTGACTTTC. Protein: CASSYSTRDPASGANVLTF.

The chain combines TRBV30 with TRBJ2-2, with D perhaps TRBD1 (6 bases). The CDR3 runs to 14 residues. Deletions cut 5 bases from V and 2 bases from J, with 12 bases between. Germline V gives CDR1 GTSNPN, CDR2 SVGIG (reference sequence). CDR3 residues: CAWGTWENTGELFF. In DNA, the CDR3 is TGTGCCTGGGGGACATGGGAAAACACCGGGGAGCTGTTTTTT. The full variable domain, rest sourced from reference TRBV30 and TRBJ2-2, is SQTIHQWPATLVQPVGSPLSLECTVEGTSNPNLYWYRQAAGRGLQLLFYSVGIGQISSEVPQNLSASRPQDRQFILSSKKLLLSDSGFYLCAWGTWENTGELFFGEGSRLTVL.

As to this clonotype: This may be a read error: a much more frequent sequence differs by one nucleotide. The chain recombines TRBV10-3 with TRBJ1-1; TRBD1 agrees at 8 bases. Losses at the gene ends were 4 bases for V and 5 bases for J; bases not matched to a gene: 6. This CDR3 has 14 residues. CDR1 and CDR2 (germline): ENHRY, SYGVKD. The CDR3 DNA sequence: TGTGCCATCAGTGGGGGACAGGAGGCGACTGAAGCTTTCTTT. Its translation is CAISGGQEATEAFF.

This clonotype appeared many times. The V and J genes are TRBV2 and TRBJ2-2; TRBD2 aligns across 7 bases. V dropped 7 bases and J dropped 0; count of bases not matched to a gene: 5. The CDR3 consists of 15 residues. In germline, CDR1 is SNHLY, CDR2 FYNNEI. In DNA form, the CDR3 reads TGTGCCAGCAACCCCCTAGCGGCGAACACCGGGGAGCTGTTTTTT. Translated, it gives CASNPLAANTGELFF.

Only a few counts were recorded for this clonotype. CDR3 region: CASEGDTQYF. CDR3 DNA sequence: TGTGCCAGCGAGGGGGATACGCAGTATTTT. The chain carries TRBV2 and TRBJ2-3, with D perhaps given as TRBD1 or TRBD2 (5 bases each). V was cut by 8 bases and J by 6 bases, with 6 bases left in between. From germline, CDR1 is SNHLY and CDR2 FYNNEI. The CDR3 is 10 residues long.

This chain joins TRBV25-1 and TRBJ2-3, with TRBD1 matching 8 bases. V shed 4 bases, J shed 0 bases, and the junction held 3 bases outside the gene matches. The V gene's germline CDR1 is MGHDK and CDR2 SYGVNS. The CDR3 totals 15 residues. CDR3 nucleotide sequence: TGTGCCAGCAGTGGGGGGACAGGTAGCACAGATACGCAGTATTTT. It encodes CASSGGTGSTDTQYF.

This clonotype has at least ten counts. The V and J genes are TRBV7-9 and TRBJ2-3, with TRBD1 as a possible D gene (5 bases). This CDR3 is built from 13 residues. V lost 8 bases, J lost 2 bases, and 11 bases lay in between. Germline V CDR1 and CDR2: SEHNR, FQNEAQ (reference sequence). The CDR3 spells CASEATDTDTQYF. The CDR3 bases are TGTGCCAGCGAGGCGACAGACACAGATACGCAGTATTTT. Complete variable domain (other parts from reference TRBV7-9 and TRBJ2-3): DTGVSQNPRHKITKRGQNVTFRCDPISEHNRLYWYRQTLGQGPEFLTYFQNEAQLEKSRLLSDRFSAERPKGSFSTLEIQRTEQGDSAMYLCASEATDTDTQYFGPGTRLTVL.

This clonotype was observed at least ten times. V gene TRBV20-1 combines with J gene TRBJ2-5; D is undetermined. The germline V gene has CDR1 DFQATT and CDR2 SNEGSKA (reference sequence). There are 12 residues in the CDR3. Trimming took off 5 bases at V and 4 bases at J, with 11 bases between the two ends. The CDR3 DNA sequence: TGCAGTGCTTCACTGACGGCAGAGACCCAGTACTTC. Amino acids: CSASLTAETQYF.

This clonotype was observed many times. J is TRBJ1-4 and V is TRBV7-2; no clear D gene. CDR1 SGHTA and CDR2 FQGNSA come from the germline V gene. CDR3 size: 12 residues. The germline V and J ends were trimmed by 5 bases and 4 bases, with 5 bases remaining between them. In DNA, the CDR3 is TGTGCCAGCAGCCGGGGTAATGAAAAACTGTTTTTT. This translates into CASSRGNEKLFF.

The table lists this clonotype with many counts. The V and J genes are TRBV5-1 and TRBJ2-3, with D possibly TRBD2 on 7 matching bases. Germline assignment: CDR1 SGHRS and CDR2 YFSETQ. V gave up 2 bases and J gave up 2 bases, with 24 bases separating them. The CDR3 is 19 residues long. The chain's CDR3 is CASSFPTSWRGPPTDTQYF. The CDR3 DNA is TGCGCCAGCAGCTTCCCCACATCGTGGCGGGGGCCACCCACAGATACGCAGTATTTT.

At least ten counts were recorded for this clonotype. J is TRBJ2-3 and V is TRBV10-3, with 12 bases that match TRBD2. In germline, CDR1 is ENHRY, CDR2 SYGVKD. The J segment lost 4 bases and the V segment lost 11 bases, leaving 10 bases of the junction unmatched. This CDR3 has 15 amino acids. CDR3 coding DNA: TGTGCCGTGGCCGGACTAGCGGGACGGCCAGATACGCAGTATTTT. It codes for CAVAGLAGRPDTQYF.

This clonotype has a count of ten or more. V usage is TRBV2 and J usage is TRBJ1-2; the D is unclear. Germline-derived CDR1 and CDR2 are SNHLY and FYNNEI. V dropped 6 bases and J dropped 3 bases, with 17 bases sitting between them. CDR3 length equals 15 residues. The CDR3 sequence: CASSDRVSRDYGYTF. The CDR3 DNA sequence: TGTGCCAGCAGCGATCGGGTCAGCCGAGACTATGGCTACACCTTC.

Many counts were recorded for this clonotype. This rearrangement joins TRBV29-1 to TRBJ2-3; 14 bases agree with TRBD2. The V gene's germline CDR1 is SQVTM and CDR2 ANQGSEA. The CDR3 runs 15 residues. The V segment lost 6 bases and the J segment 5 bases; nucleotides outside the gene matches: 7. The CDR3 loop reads CSVRGLAGGIDTQYF. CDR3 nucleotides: TGCAGCGTCCGAGGACTAGCGGGGGGAATAGATACGCAGTATTTT.

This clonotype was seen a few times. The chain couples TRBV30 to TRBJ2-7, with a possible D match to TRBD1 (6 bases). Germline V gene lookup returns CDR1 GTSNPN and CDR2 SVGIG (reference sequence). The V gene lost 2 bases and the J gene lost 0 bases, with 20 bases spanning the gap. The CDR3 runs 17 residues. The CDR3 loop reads CAWSTYFRQDNSYEQYF. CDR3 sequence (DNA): TGTGCCTGGAGTACCTATTTTAGACAGGACAACTCCTACGAGCAGTACTTC.

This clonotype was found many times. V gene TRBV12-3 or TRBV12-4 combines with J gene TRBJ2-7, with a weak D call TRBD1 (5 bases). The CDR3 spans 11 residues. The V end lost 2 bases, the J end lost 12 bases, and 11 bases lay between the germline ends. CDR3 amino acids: CASSLTGSLYF. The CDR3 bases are TGTGCCAGCAGTTTAACAGGTTCCCTGTACTTC.

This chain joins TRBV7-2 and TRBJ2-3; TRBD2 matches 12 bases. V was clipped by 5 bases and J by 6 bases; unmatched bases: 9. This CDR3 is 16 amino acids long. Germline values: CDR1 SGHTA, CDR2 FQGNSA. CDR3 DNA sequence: TGTGCCAGCAGCCCCACTAGCGGGGGGCGTGACGATACGCAGTATTTT. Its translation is CASSPTSGGRDDTQYF.

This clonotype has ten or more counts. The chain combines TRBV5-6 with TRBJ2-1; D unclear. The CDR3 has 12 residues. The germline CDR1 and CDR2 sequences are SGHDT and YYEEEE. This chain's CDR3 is CASQSVYNEQFF. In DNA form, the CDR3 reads TGTGCTTCCCAGAGTGTCTACAATGAGCAGTTCTTC. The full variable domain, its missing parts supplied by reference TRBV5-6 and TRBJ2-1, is DAGVTQSPTHLIKTRGQQVTLRCSPKSGHDTVSWYQQALGQGPQFIFQYYEEEERQRGNFPDRFSGHQFPNYSSELNVNALLLGDSALYLCASQSVYNEQFFGPGTRLTVL.

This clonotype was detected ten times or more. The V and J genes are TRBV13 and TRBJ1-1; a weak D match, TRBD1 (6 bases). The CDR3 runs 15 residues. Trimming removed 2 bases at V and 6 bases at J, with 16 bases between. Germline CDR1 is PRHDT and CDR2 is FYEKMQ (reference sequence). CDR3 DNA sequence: TGTGCCAGCAGCTTAAAACGGCAAGCAGGGGCTGAAGCTTTCTTT. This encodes CASSLKRQAGAEAFF.